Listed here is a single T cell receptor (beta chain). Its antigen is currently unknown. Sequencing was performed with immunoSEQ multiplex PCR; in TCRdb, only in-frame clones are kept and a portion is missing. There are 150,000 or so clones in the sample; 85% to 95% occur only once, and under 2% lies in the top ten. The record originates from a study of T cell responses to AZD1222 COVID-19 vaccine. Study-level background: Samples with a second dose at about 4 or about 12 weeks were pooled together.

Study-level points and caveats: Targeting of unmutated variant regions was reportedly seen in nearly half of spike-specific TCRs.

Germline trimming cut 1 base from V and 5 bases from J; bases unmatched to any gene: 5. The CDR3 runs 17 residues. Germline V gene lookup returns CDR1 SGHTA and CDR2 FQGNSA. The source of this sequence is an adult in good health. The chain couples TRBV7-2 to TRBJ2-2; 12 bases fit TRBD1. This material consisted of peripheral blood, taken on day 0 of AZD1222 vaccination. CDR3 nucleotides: TGTGCCAGCAGCTTAGGTGGGACAGGGGGCCGGACCGGGGAGCTGTTTTTT. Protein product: CASSLGGTGGRTGELFF.